What follows are 21 T cell receptor beta chains derived from one specimen sequenced in a study of blood T cell repertoires in COVID-19. The repertoire was sequenced with immunoSEQ multiplex PCR; TCRdb's copy has only in-frame clones and lacks some. The repertoire consists of 150,000 to 200,000 clones, with 90% occurring once and the leading ten covering 0.62%. Specimen: peripheral blood. These receptors came from a man between 50 and 59 years old with acute or convalescent COVID-19.

The CDR3 here is CASTGRVTGELFF. The CDR3 bases are TGTGCCAGCACGGGGAGGGTCACCGGGGAGCTGTTTTTT. The chain has TRBV27 and TRBJ2-2; 7 nucleotides line up with TRBD2. Germline trimming cut 7 bases from V and 4 bases from J; bases unmatched to any gene: 3. The CDR3 is 13 residues long. Looked up from germline, CDR1 is MNHEY and CDR2 is SMNVEV (reference sequence).

This rearrangement joins TRBV9 to TRBJ1-1; 9 nucleotides line up with TRBD1. The junction had 6 bases not matched to a gene; V was cut back by 3 bases and J by 3 bases. The CDR3 covers 15 residues. Germline lookup yields CDR1 SGDLS and CDR2 YYNGEE. CDR3 DNA: TGTGCCAGCAGCGGAACAGGGGGCTCGTACACTGAAGCTTTCTTT. Translation: CASSGTGGSYTEAFF.

The V gene is TRBV7-6, the J gene TRBJ2-1; 9 bases are a match to TRBD1. Germline CDR1 is SGHVS and CDR2 is FNYEAQ. Germline trimming cut 6 bases from V and 9 bases from J; bases unmatched to any gene: 18. The CDR3 runs to 17 residues. The CDR3 DNA reads TGTGCCAGCAGTAATGGGCCGGGACAGGGTTTATCCGGTGAGCAGTTCTTC. Protein product: CASSNGPGQGLSGEQFF. Combining the CDR3 with reference TRBV7-6 and TRBJ2-1 gives the whole variable domain GAGVSQSPRYKVTKRGQDVALRCDPISGHVSLYWYRQALGQGPEFLTYFNYEAQQDKSGLPNDRFSAERPEGSISTLTIQRTEQRDSAMYRCASSNGPGQGLSGEQFFGPGTRLTVL.

This clone was detected only once. This sequence joins TRBV5-5 and TRBJ1-5; D uncertain. The CDR3 length is 13 residues. CDR1 SGHKS and CDR2 YYEKEE come from the germline V gene (reference sequence). V dropped 2 bases and J dropped 5 bases, with 8 bases sitting between them. The CDR3 sequence is CASSLVGDQPQHF. CDR3 in DNA: TGTGCCAGCAGCTTAGTCGGGGATCAGCCCCAGCATTTT.

This clone showed up just once. The gene calls are TRBV7-2 and TRBJ1-1; a weak D match, TRBD1 (5 bases). CDR3 size: 15 residues. Germline-derived CDR1 and CDR2 are SGHTA and FQGNSA. V lost 3 bases and J lost 4, with 15 bases in between. The CDR3, as DNA: TGTGCCAGCAGCTTTTTCGGGGGGTTGGGCACTGAAGCTTTCTTT. Residues: CASSFFGGLGTEAFF.

V is TRBV27 and J is TRBJ2-2, with TRBD2 matching 10 bases. Germline values: CDR1 MNHEY, CDR2 SMNVEV (reference sequence). Unmatched junction bases numbered 12, after V lost 6 bases and J lost 8 bases. The CDR3 runs 16 residues. The CDR3 DNA sequence: TGTGCCAGCAGAAAGAGCGGGGGGGCCTTATTAGGGGAGCTGTTTTTT. It codes for CASRKSGGALLGELFF.

This clone has just a few counts. This chain joins TRBV4-1 and TRBJ1-2; D call uncertain. CDR3 length: 15 amino acids. V was shortened by 0 bases and J by 4 bases, with 12 bases between the two germline ends. Per germline, CDR1 MGHRA and CDR2 YSYEKL. The CDR3 DNA is TGCGCCAGCAGCCAAGATGTCAGAACCTTCTATGGCTACACCTTC. Its translation is CASSQDVRTFYGYTF.

The chain employs TRBV24-1 and TRBJ2-3; 8 bases line up with TRBD2. J was trimmed by 7 bases and V by 6 bases; bases with no gene match: 8. This CDR3 has 14 residues. Looked up from germline, CDR1 is KGHDR and CDR2 is SFDVKD. The CDR3 protein is CATSFGGALYTQYF. CDR3 DNA sequence: TGTGCCACCAGTTTCGGGGGGGCCCTCTATACGCAGTATTTT.

CDR3 nucleotides: TGTGCCAGTAGTCCCGGACAGGGTGCCTACGAGCAGTACGTC. Its translation is CASSPGQGAYEQYV. The chain recombines TRBV19 with TRBJ2-7, with 8 bases matching TRBD1. CDR3 length: 14 residues. Germline CDR1 and CDR2: LNHDA and SQIVND (reference sequence). V lost 5 bases, J lost 2 bases, and 5 bases stayed unmatched.

V and J are TRBV5-6 and TRBJ1-4, with a possible D match to TRBD1 (5 bases). Looked up from germline, CDR1 is SGHDT and CDR2 is YYEEEE. The V end was cut by 0 bases, the J end by 7 bases, with 7 bases between. This CDR3 has 13 amino acids. This chain's CDR3 is CASSLVGGEKLFF. The CDR3 region has the DNA TGTGCCAGCAGCTTGGTCGGGGGTGAAAAACTGTTTTTT.

The V and J genes are TRBV7-9 and TRBJ2-2; 7 positions agree with TRBD1. The germline V gene encodes CDR1 SEHNR and CDR2 FQNEAQ (reference sequence). V lost 0 bases and J lost 3; bases outside the gene matches: 7. The CDR3 totals 17 residues. This chain's CDR3 is CASSLARRTGYTGELFF. CDR3 coding DNA: TGTGCCAGCAGCTTAGCCCGACGGACAGGTTACACCGGGGAGCTGTTTTTT.

The V and J genes are TRBV5-6 and TRBJ2-2; the match to TRBD1 covers 8 bases. The CDR3 is made up of 15 amino acids. Germline V CDR1 and CDR2: SGHDT, YYEEEE. J gave up 6 bases and V 3 bases, and 7 bases lay outside the gene matches. The CDR3 region has the DNA TGTGCCAGCAGCTGGGTGGACAGGGAGGCCGGGGAGCTGTTTTTT. Encoded protein: CASSWVDREAGELFF.

The V call is TRBV7-9, the J call TRBJ2-7; 7 nucleotides agree with TRBD2. The CDR3 totals 12 residues. V was clipped by 7 bases and J by 6 bases; unmatched bases: 6. Germline CDR1 reads SEHNR; CDR2 reads FQNEAQ (reference sequence). CDR3 amino acids: CASTRAGVEQYF. For the CDR3, the DNA is TGTGCCAGCACACGCGCGGGGGTCGAGCAGTACTTC.

The rearrangement uses TRBV5-1 and TRBJ2-3, with D possibly being TRBD1 (5 bases). The CDR3 has 17 residues. V lost 0 bases, J lost 6 bases, and 20 bases lay in between. Looked up from germline, CDR1 is SGHRS and CDR2 is YFSETQ. CDR3 protein: CASSLVALGDNSDTQYF. In DNA form, the CDR3 reads TGCGCCAGCAGCTTGGTTGCTCTAGGGGATAATTCCGATACGCAGTATTTT.

The rearrangement joins TRBV19 to TRBJ1-3; no firm D call. This CDR3 region has 14 residues. Germline values: CDR1 LNHDA, CDR2 SQIVND (reference sequence). Deletions cut 3 bases from V and 2 bases from J, with 8 bases between. This chain's CDR3 is CASSIGSPGNTIYF. The CDR3 DNA follows: TGTGCCAGTAGTATCGGGAGCCCTGGAAACACCATATATTTT.

This clone was recorded a few times. The J gene is TRBJ2-3, the V gene TRBV5-4; 10 bases line up with TRBD2. V trimming: 4 bases; J trimming: 1 base; junction bases outside the gene matches: 6. Germline V gene data show CDR1 as SGHNT and CDR2 as YYREEE (reference sequence). This CDR3 spans 16 amino acids. The DNA of the CDR3 is TGTGCCAGCAGCCCCCTCCTAGCGGGGGGCACAGATACGCAGTATTTT. Its protein is CASSPLLAGGTDTQYF.

The chain is built from TRBV19 and TRBJ1-1, with D perhaps matching TRBD1 (5 bases). Deletions cut 9 bases from V and 3 bases from J, with 14 bases between. Per germline, CDR1 LNHDA and CDR2 SQIVND (reference sequence). This CDR3 comprises 13 residues. CDR3 sequence: CASSRQRYTEAFF. CDR3 sequence (DNA): TGTGCCAGCAGTCGACAGAGGTACACTGAAGCTTTCTTT.

The rearrangement joins TRBV5-5 to TRBJ2-4, with TRBD1 as a possible D gene (6 bases). The ends were cut back, 1 base at V and 6 bases at J, with 8 bases in the middle. Germline CDR1 is SGHKS and CDR2 is YYEKEE (reference sequence). CDR3 length equals 13 residues. In DNA, the CDR3 is TGTGCCAGCAGCTTGCCGACAGGAAACATTCAGTACTTC. Its protein product is CASSLPTGNIQYF. Together with reference TRBV5-5 and TRBJ2-4, the CDR3 gives the full variable domain: DAGVTQSPTHLIKTRGQQVTLRCSPISGHKSVSWYQQVLGQGPQFIFQYYEKEERGRGNFPDRFSARQFPNYSSELNVNALLLGDSALYLCASSLPTGNIQYFGAGTRLSVL.

The V gene is TRBV19, the J gene TRBJ1-2; the match to TRBD1 covers 8 bases. CDR1 LNHDA and CDR2 SQIVND come from the germline V gene (reference sequence). The V gene end was trimmed by 8 bases and the J gene end by 7 bases; junction bases not matched to a gene: 6. The CDR3 loop spans 12 amino acids. In DNA form, the CDR3 reads TGTGCCAGTCAGGACAGGGTAGGTGGCTACACCTTC. Its translation: CASQDRVGGYTF.

The genes are TRBV7-8 and TRBJ2-7, with D maybe TRBD1 (5 bases). The CDR3 has 13 residues. Trimming shortened V by 4 bases and J by 5 bases, and 12 bases separated the two germline ends. CDR1 is SGHVS and CDR2 is FQNEAQ in the germline V gene. CDR3 in amino acids: CASSSAWGHEQYF. Written as DNA, the CDR3 is TGTGCCAGCAGCTCAGCCTGGGGCCACGAGCAGTACTTC. Full variable domain (missing parts from reference TRBV7-8 and TRBJ2-7): GAGVSQSPRYKVAKRGQDVALRCDPISGHVSLFWYQQALGQGPEFLTYFQNEAQLDKSGLPSDRFFAERPEGSVSTLKIQRTQQEDSAVYLCASSSAWGHEQYFGPGTRLTVT.

The CDR3 reads CASSQDGASGELFF. CDR3 bases: TGCGCCAGCAGCCAAGATGGAGCCTCCGGGGAGCTGTTTTTT. V and J are TRBV4-3 and TRBJ2-2; no definite D call. This CDR3 is built from 14 residues. The V end lost 0 bases, the J end lost 6 bases, and 8 bases lay between the germline ends. Germline V lookup: CDR1 LGHNA, CDR2 YSLEER.